The source of this T cell receptor beta chain is a study of blood T cell repertoires in COVID-19. Study summary: There were acute and convalescent COVID-19 samples, and they came from the United States, Italy and Spain. The cDNA or gDNA used as material had been derived from T cells, B-cell-depleted T cells, or PBMCs.

Germline V gene data show CDR1 as SNHLY and CDR2 as FYNNEI. With 6 bases clipped from V and 2 bases from J, the junction kept 5 bases outside the gene matches. This CDR3 spans 14 amino acids. Study processing details: The assay estimated nucleated cells by amplifying reference gene primers. The method was immunoSEQ multiplex PCR; TCRdb's version includes in-frame clones alone and lacks a portion of them. From that table come the V and J calls and clone size; the DNA was used to work out D and trimming. The sample has tens of thousands of clones; 75% to 85% are singletons. This TCR derives from a woman aged 65 to 85 with acute or convalescent COVID-19. The chain links TRBV2 to TRBJ2-3; TRBD2 matches 7 bases. The material sequenced was peripheral blood. In DNA form, the CDR3 reads TGTGCCAGCAGGGCTAGCGGCCTCACAGATACGCAGTATTTT. It translates to CASRASGLTDTQYF. The entire variable domain, with the rest obtained from reference TRBV2 and TRBJ2-3, is as follows: EPEVTQTPSHQVTQMGQEVILRCVPISNHLYFYWYRQILGQKVEFLVSFYNNEISEKSEIFDDQFSVERPDGSNFTLKIRSTKLEDSAMYFCASRASGLTDTQYFGPGTRLTVL.